This T cell receptor (beta chain) was obtained from a study of cytomegalovirus exposure and HLA in healthy donors. About the research overall: In an early release, HLA-typed donors contributed 90 million or so unique TCR sequences.

As to this clone: Its antigen is unidentified.

Germline V gives CDR1 SNHLY, CDR2 FYNNEI. The V segment lost 6 bases and the J segment 6 bases; nucleotides outside the gene matches: 6. The CDR3 sequence is 13 residues long. Overall study findings and caveats: CMV serostatus was the only recorded immune exposure for donors. For most subjects, TCR beta sequences were reported to predict HLA-A and HLA-B alleles with accuracy. Analysis performed later found 15,000 or so TCR beta sequences associated with HLA alleles at 0.05 false discovery rate.

In the PCR, 60 Vbeta and 13 Jbeta primers were used. Sequenced by immunoSEQ multiplex PCR; TCRdb stores in-frame clones only, minus some. The table includes around 110,000 clones, 71% detected once. Source material: PBMCs. The chain combines TRBV2 with TRBJ2-3; 7 bases agree with TRBD2. The clonotype comes from a female donor in good health and CMV-seronegative. Written as DNA, the CDR3 is TGTGCCAGCAGCCTAGCGGTTGTGGATACGCAGTATTTT. Translation gives CASSLAVVDTQYF.